This TCR beta chain was observed in a study of T cells in Graves' hyperthyroidism and ophthalmopathy (dated by TCRdb to the late 2010s). As for the study more broadly: Peripheral blood was sampled at the time of initial diagnosis, prior to any treatment. Prospective prediction of ophthalmopathy was tested in an independent validation cohort consisting of some 20 hyperthyroidism patients and 17 patients who later progressed to ophthalmopathy. Once sampling was done, hyperthyroidism patients were given methimazole at a starting dose of 30 mg daily, whereas ophthalmopathy patients were given high-dose intravenous methylprednisolone. The 95 to 100 discovery patients were randomly divided into training and test sets at a 7:3 ratio. A discovery cohort of approximately 100 patients, approximately 45 with Graves' ophthalmopathy and approximately 55 with stable Graves' hyperthyroidism, was used to find distinguishing TCR V-J signatures. The paper describes TCR Vbeta CDR3 sequencing of around 140 peripheral blood samples, made up of 43 ophthalmopathy patients, approximately 76 hyperthyroidism patients and 17 progressor patients. In addition, the study compared T-cell repertoires in thyroid tissue and in blood from several Graves' hyperthyroidism patients.

The TCR beta CDR3 regions were amplified from the RNA transcripts. The TCR CDR3 was subjected to a first round of RT-PCR using the HTBI primer set and the Qiagen OneStep RT-PCR kit. The libraries were constructed in a second round of multiplex PCR and then size-selected and purified. The libraries were sequenced on an Illumina HiSeq2000 using paired-end 100 bp reads. In the source study's methods: SOAPnuke was used to process the raw data, removing reads that contained adapters or uncalled bases, had a mean Phred below 15, or lacked an exact match to the constant primer or identifier. High-quality paired reads were merged using COPE v1.2.5, and each unique nucleotide sequence was defined as a clonotype. Clonotypes were aligned to IMGT TRBV, TRBD and TRBJ reference segments using MiTCR v1.1. Only V-J combinations with frequency above 0.0001, covering about 99% of repertoires, were analysed. The TCS score was defined as the ratio of F50 (clonal expansion) to E x V (chaos), calculated using BLOSUM62-based TCRdist between CDR3 peptides within each V-J. Welch's t-statistics and random forest reduced just over 500 V-J features to 10 to 15, which were used in a naive Bayes classifier (R e1071). In-frame beta chains were kept once TCRdb had trimmed the public reads at Q25 with fastp and called clones with MiXCR. CDR3 protein duplicates are merged, each entry listing the most common genes and DNA. The V and J calls were not made by the authors but by TCRdb's processing. The sample table contains approximately 600,000 distinct CDR3 sequences; only one count was recorded for more than 13% of them. Jointly, the top ten make up roughly 6.9% of the sample.

The germline V gene sets CDR1 to MGHRA and CDR2 to YSYEKL. The CDR3 measures 11 amino acids from cysteine to phenylalanine. CDR3 DNA only is kept here, 33 bases in frame from base 1. V gives up 2 bases and J gives up 5 bases, and the segment between their germline ends measures 4 bases. This clonotype has a handful of counts. The specificity of this receptor is unknown. Per-base quality was not reported, and no clone a single base away is much larger than it. Ophthalmopathy patients had moderately to severely active disease, with a Clinical Activity Score of 3 or more, a NOSPECS grade of 4 or more, and a disease duration of less than 3 months. Patients with uncontrolled infections, other autoimmune diseases, pregnancy or lactation were excluded. Diagnoses relied on clinical symptoms, serum thyroxine and TRAb, thyroid ultrasound and orbital computed tomography. Ficoll-Paque density gradient centrifugation was used to isolate PBMCs from under 11 ml of fresh peripheral blood. Total RNA was extracted with Trizol reagent, and quality was checked on an Agilent 2100 Bioanalyzer.

What the research found in general, with its limitations: During validation, the model predicted progression to ophthalmopathy a median of about 5.9 months ahead of onset, with approximately 70% sensitivity and roughly 72% specificity. No statistical method was used to fix the sample size in advance, and group allocation was not hidden from the investigators. A 13 V-J signature model separated ophthalmopathy from stable hyperthyroidism, with roughly 88% sensitivity and 81.08% specificity in cross-validation and 80%/75% in testing. Most expanded thyroid clonotypes (frequency above 0.001) were also detected in blood, a finding suggesting that blood repertoires may reflect thyroid immune responses.

Sample: blood. The TCR was taken from a woman younger than 35 with Graves' ophthalmopathy. The V gene is TRBV4-1 and the J gene is TRBJ2-7, with the D gene too uncertain to name. The nucleotide sequence is given as TGCGCCAGCAGCCAAAAGAACGAGCAGTACTTC. This sequence encodes CASSQKNEQYF.